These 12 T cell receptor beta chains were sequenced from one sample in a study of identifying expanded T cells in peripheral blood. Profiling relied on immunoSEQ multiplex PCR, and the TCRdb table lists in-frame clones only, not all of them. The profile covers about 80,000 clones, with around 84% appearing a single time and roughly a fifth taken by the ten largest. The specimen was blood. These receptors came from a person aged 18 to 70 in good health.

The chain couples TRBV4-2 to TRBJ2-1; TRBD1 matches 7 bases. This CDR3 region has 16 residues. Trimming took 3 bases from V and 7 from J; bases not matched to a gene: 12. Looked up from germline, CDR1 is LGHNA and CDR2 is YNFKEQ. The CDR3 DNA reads TGTGCCAGCAGCCAGAGCCGGGACAGAGGGACGAATGAGCAGTTCTTC. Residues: CASSQSRDRGTNEQFF.

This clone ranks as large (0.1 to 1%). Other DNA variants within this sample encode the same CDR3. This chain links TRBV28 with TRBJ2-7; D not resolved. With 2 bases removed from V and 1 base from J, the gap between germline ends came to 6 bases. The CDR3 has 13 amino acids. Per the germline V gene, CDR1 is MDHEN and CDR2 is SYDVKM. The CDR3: CASSLGLSYEQYF. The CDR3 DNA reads TGTGCCAGCAGTTTAGGGCTGTCCTACGAGCAGTACTTC.

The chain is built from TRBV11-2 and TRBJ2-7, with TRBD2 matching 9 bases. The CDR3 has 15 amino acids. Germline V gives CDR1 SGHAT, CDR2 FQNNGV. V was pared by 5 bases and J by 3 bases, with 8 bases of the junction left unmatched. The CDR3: CASSEWTSELYEQYF. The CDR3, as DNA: TGTGCCAGCAGCGAATGGACTAGCGAACTCTACGAGCAGTACTTC.

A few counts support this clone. The chain's CDR3 is CASSGQGGLKDTQYF. CDR3 sequence (DNA): TGTGCCAGCAGTGGACAGGGCGGATTGAAAGATACGCAGTATTTT. J is TRBJ2-3 and V is TRBV6-1; 7 bases agree with TRBD1. The CDR3 sequence is 15 residues long. Trimming took 4 bases from V and 5 from J; bases not matched to a gene: 9. Germline CDR1 and CDR2: MNHNS and SASEGT.

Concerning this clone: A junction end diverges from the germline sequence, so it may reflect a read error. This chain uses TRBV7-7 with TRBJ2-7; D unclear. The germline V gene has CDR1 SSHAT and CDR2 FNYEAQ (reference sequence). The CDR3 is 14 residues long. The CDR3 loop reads CASSPGLSWGEQYF. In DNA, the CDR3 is TGTGCTAGCAGCCCGGGTCTTTCATGGGGCGAGCAGTACTTC.

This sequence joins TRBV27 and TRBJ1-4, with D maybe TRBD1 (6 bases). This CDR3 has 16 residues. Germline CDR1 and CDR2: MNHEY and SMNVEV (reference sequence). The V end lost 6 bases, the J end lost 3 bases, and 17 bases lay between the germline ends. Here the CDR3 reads CASRGGLRGSNEKLFF. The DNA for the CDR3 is TGTGCCAGCAGGGGTGGGCTAAGGGGGTCTAATGAAAAACTGTTTTTT. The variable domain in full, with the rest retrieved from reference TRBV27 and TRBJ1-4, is EAQVTQNPRYLITVTGKKLTVTCSQNMNHEYMSWYRQDPGLGLRQIYYSMNVEVTDKGDVPEGYKVSRKEKRNFPLILESPSPNQTSLYFCASRGGLRGSNEKLFFGSGTQLSVL.

The CDR3 coding sequence is TGTGCCACCAGCAGAGTTGGCAGAGCGTCGTCCTACGAGCAGTACTTC. Protein product: CATSRVGRASSYEQYF. The chain uses TRBV15 and TRBJ2-7; the D is unclear. V was pared by 1 base and J by 1 base, with 14 bases between. This CDR3 is built from 16 residues. From germline, CDR1 is LNHNV and CDR2 YYDKDF (reference sequence). Based on the CDR3 plus reference TRBV15 and TRBJ2-7, the full variable domain is DAMVIQNPRYQVTQFGKPVTLSCSQTLNHNVMYWYQQKSSQAPKLLFHYYDKDFNNEADTPDNFQSRRPNTSFCFLDIRSPGLGDTAMYLCATSRVGRASSYEQYFGPGTRLTVT.

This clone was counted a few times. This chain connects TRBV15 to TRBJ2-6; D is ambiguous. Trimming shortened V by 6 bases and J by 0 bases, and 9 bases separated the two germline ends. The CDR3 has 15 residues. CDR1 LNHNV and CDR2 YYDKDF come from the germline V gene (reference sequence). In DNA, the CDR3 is TGTGCCACCAGTGAGGTTAGCTCTGGGGCCAACGTCCTGACTTTC. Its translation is CATSEVSSGANVLTF.

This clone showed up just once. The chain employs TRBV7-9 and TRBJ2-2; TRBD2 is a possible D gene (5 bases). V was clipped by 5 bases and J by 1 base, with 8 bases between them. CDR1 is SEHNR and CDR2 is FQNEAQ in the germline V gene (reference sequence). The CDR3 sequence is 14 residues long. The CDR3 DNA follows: TGTGCCAGCAGCCCCCGGGGGAACACCGGGGAGCTGTTTTTT. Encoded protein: CASSPRGNTGELFF.

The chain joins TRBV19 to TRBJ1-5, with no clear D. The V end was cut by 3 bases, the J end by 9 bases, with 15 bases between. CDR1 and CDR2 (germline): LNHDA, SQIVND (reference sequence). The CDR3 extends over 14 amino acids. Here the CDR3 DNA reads TGTGCCAGTAGTATGGCCGGCGGCCCAGGGCCCCAGCATTTT. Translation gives CASSMAGGPGPQHF.

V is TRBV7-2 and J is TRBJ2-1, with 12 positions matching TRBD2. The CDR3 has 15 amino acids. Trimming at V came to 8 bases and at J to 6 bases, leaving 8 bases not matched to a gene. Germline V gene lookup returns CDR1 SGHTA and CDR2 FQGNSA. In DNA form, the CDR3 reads TGTGCCAGCCCTCTAGCGGGAGGGCCACTCAATGAGCAGTTCTTC. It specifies CASPLAGGPLNEQFF. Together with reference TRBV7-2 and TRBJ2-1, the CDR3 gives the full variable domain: GAGVSQSPSNKVTEKGKDVELRCDPISGHTALYWYRQSLGQGLEFLIYFQGNSAPDKSGLPSDRFSAERTGGSVSTLTIQRTQQEDSAVYLCASPLAGGPLNEQFFGPGTRLTVL.

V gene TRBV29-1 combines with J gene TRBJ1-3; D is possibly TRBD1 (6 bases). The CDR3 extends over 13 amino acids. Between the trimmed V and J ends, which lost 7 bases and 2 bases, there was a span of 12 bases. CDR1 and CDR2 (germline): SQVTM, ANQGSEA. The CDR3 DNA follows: TGCAGCGCTACGGGACAAACTGGAAACACCATATATTTT. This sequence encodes CSATGQTGNTIYF.